This T cell receptor beta chain was found in a study of blood T cell repertoires in COVID-19 (dated by TCRdb to 2020 to 2022). Notes on the research overall: Collaborator samples came from the United States, Italy and Spain and covered acute and convalescent phases of COVID-19. The prospective study material was composed of cDNA or gDNA derived from T cells, B-cell-depleted T cells, or PBMCs. The dataset comprised deeply sampled blood TCRbeta repertoires from subjects exposed to, actively infected with, or recovered from COVID-19. A freely available public database, intended as a resource for researchers studying the immune response to SARS-CoV-2, is where the repertoires were released. The samples were drawn from two sources: the first 160 participants of the ongoing ImmuneRACE study, and about 1,300 subjects contributed by 6 global collaborators. The sample metadata nearly always contained a de-identified subject ID, COVID-19 status, age in years and sex. Where available, HLA class I and class II types were obtained from metadata supplied by the sample provider rather than from assay-based typing.

The collaborating institutions used their own protocols to collect whole blood in K2EDTA tubes. For TCRbeta analysis, collaborator samples were shipped as frozen whole blood, as isolated PBMCs, or as DNA extracted from either sample type. The full study reports these points: The quantity of clinical and demographic metadata differed by source and by participant and was supplied without curation.

As concerns this clone: Which antigen it targets is not known. No base qualities exist here, and no much larger clone lies one base off it.

TCRbeta CDR3 regions were amplified from genomic DNA using the immunoSEQ Assay, a bias-controlled multiplex PCR. The study's processing was this. Within the assay, amplification of reference gene primers was used to estimate how many nucleated cells each sample contained. To quantify the absolute abundance of each unique TCRbeta CDR3 rearrangement, sequence reads were collapsed and filtered. For each sample, productive Simpson clonality was calculated as the square root of Simpson's diversity index across productive rearrangements. TCRdb carries this immuneACCESS record with in-frame sequences only. Its versions omit some clonotypes, under half of them owing to an unresolved V gene in the studies checked, with the rest unexplained. D and trimming were read from the DNA, whereas the V and J calls and clone size are those reported in that table. Present in this sample are over 150,000 clones, 65% to 85% of which were seen just once. Roughly 9% of the sample belongs to the ten largest clones.

Relative to germline, V is 5 bases shorter and J is 6 bases shorter, with 13 bases between their ends. Spanning cysteine to phenylalanine, the CDR3 consists of 14 amino acids. The CDR3 DNA has 42 bases and is translated from base 1. CDR1 and CDR2 (SEHNR, FQNEAQ) derive from the germline V gene (reference sequence). The sample consisted of peripheral blood. In this chain, TRBV7-9 is recombined with TRBJ2-2; the D gene is not confidently resolved. The origin of this receptor is an elderly woman with active or convalescent COVID-19. CDR3 loop: CASSEELVSGELFF. The nucleotide sequence is given as TGTGCCAGCAGCGAAGAGCTAGTCTCCGGGGAGCTGTTTTTT.